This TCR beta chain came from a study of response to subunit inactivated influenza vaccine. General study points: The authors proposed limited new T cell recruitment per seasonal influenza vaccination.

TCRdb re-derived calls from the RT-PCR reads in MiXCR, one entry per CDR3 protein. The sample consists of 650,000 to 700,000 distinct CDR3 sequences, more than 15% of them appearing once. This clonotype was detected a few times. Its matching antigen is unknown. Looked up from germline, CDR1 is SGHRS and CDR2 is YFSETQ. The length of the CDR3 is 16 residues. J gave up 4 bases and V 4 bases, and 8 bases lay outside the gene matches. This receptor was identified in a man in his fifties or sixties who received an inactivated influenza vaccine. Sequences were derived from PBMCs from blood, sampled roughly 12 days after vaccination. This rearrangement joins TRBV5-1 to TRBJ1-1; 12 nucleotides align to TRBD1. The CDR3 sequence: CASSMGQGAQGTEAFF. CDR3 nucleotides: TGCGCCAGCAGCATGGGACAGGGGGCGCAAGGCACTGAAGCTTTCTTT.